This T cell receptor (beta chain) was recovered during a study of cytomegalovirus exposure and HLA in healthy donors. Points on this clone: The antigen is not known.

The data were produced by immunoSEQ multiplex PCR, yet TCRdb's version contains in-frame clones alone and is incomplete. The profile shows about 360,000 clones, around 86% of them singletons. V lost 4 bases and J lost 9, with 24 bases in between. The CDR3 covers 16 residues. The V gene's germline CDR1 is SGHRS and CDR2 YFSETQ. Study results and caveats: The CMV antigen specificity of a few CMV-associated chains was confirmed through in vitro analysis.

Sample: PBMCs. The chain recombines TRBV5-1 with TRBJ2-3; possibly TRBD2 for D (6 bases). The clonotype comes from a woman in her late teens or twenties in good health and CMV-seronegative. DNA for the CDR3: TGCGCCAGCAGCCTTGGGGAGGTGACCCGTTCGGCGACGCAGTATTTT. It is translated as CASSLGEVTRSATQYF.